Listed here are 21 T cell receptor beta chains from one sample, sequenced in a study of T-cell reconstitution after alpha-beta-depleted transplantation in children. Unique molecular identifiers featured in how the TCRbeta library was prepared. A single record per CDR3 protein comes from TCRdb applying MiXCR to the PCR reads. The repertoire holds roughly 500,000 distinct CDR3 sequences, with around 19% as singletons. This sample comprised PBMCs from the stem cell graft donor, obtained from the stem cell graft. The receptors stem from a human donor who donated a stem cell graft to a child with acute lymphoblastic leukemia.

The chain uses TRBV15 and TRBJ2-1, with TRBD1 as a possible D gene (7 bases). CDR1 is LNHNV and CDR2 is YYDKDF in the germline V gene (reference sequence). With 0 bases removed from V and 6 bases from J, the gap between germline ends came to 18 bases. The CDR3 runs 17 residues. As DNA, the CDR3 is TGTGCCACCAGCAGAGATTTTAGACAGGGACTCTTCAATGAGCAGTTCTTC. This codes for CATSRDFRQGLFNEQFF.

Only a few counts were recorded for this clonotype. V is TRBV20-1 and J is TRBJ2-1; 9 nucleotides line up with TRBD2. The CDR3 is 14 amino acids. Trimming cost V 3 bases and J 8 bases; bases outside gene matches: 8. Germline V lookup: CDR1 DFQATT, CDR2 SNEGSKA (reference sequence). The CDR3 here is CSASRREGLDEQFF. CDR3 sequence (DNA): TGCAGTGCTAGCAGGCGGGAGGGCCTAGATGAGCAGTTCTTC.

This clonotype was counted between two and nine times. The chain uses TRBV6-1 and TRBJ1-1, with D tentatively TRBD1 (6 bases). Germline V gene sequence: CDR1 MNHNS, CDR2 SASEGT. The V end lost 6 bases, the J end lost 3 bases, and 17 bases lay between the germline ends. The CDR3 runs to 15 residues. The CDR3 reads CASSLPPGEDTEAFF. CDR3 DNA sequence: TGTGCCAGCAGCCTTCCCCCAGGGGAGGACACTGAAGCTTTCTTT.

This chain joins TRBV15 and TRBJ1-2; D is ambiguous. This CDR3 has 15 residues. The germline gives CDR1 LNHNV, CDR2 YYDKDF (reference sequence). The V end lost 6 bases, the J end lost 0 bases, and 14 bases lay between the germline ends. As DNA, the CDR3 is TGTGCCACCAGGGAAGACACTCTCTCTAACTATGGCTACACCTTC. This gives the protein CATREDTLSNYGYTF.

V and J are TRBV27 and TRBJ1-2, with D uncertain. CDR1 and CDR2 (germline): MNHEY, SMNVEV (reference sequence). With 3 bases removed from V and 5 bases from J, the gap between germline ends came to 13 bases. CDR3 length equals 14 residues. CDR3 DNA sequence: TGTGCCAGCAGTTTTCGGAGGAGCGGATATGGCTACACCTTC. The encoded protein is CASSFRRSGYGYTF.

This clonotype was observed a handful of times. The chain recombines TRBV6-6 with TRBJ1-5; D gene ambiguous. V lost 10 bases and J 1 base, leaving 8 bases between the germline ends. There are 12 residues in the CDR3. CDR1 and CDR2 from the germline V gene are MNHNY and SVGAGI (reference sequence). The CDR3 DNA is TGTGCCACCGGCAGGAGCAATCAGCCCCAGCATTTT. Translated, it gives CATGRSNQPQHF.

The V and J genes are TRBV27 and TRBJ1-5; D uncertain. The CDR3 loop spans 16 amino acids. From germline, CDR1 is MNHEY and CDR2 SMNVEV (reference sequence). With 5 bases removed from V and 0 bases from J, the gap between germline ends came to 14 bases. The CDR3 nucleotides read TGTGCCAGCAGTCCGATCCAGTCTTATAGCAATCAGCCCCAGCATTTT. Protein product: CASSPIQSYSNQPQHF.

This clonotype was counted between two and nine times. CDR3: CSAQTLAYEQYF. The CDR3 nucleotides read TGCAGTGCCCAGACTCTTGCCTACGAGCAGTACTTC. The chain is built from TRBV20-1 and TRBJ2-7, with unresolved D. This CDR3 contains 12 residues. Germline CDR1 reads DFQATT; CDR2 reads SNEGSKA (reference sequence). The V and J ends lost 6 bases and 2 bases respectively, with 11 bases between them.

The rearrangement uses TRBV7-9 and TRBJ2-5; 8 bases agree with TRBD1. Germline V gene lookup returns CDR1 SEHNR and CDR2 FQNEAQ (reference sequence). Trimming took 4 bases from V and 3 from J; bases not matched to a gene: 7. The CDR3 extends over 15 amino acids. CDR3 DNA sequence: TGTGCCAGCAGCTCTACCTGGACAGGGAAAGAGACCCAGTACTTC. This sequence encodes CASSSTWTGKETQYF.

This clonotype was counted between two and nine times. The rearrangement joins TRBV25-1 to TRBJ2-7; a weak D match, TRBD2 (6 bases). The CDR3 extends over 14 amino acids. Germline assignment: CDR1 MGHDK and CDR2 SYGVNS. V lost 0 bases and J 6 bases, leaving 12 bases between the germline ends. This chain's CDR3 is CASSEYQGGSEQYF. DNA of the CDR3: TGTGCCAGCAGTGAATATCAAGGAGGGAGCGAGCAGTACTTC.

In this sample, this clonotype turned up a few times. The chain combines TRBV6-5 with TRBJ2-7; D is possibly TRBD1 (6 bases). Germline V gene data show CDR1 as MNHEY and CDR2 as SVGAGI. The V and J ends lost 4 bases and 0 bases respectively, with 13 bases between them. The CDR3 loop spans 15 amino acids. The CDR3 DNA follows: TGTGCCAGCAGTTTAATGAGGGGGAGCTCCTACGAGCAGTACTTC. Amino acid sequence: CASSLMRGSSYEQYF.

There are a few counts of this clonotype. The chain recombines TRBV7-8 with TRBJ2-7; TRBD2 is a possible D gene (6 bases). The CDR3 extends over 13 amino acids. Germline CDR1 and CDR2: SGHVS and FQNEAQ. V lost 5 bases and J lost 5, with 13 bases in between. CDR3 amino acids: CASSPGVFHEQYF. The CDR3 region has the DNA TGTGCCAGCAGCCCGGGGGTATTCCACGAGCAGTACTTC.

This chain uses TRBV5-1 with TRBJ2-1, with 9 bases that match TRBD2. CDR3 length: 16 amino acids. CDR1 is SGHRS and CDR2 is YFSETQ in the germline V gene. The V and J ends lost 1 base and 3 bases, in that order; junction bases with no gene match: 5. The CDR3 region is CASSLSGSGSYNEQFF. The DNA of the CDR3 is TGCGCCAGCAGCTTGTCCGGTAGCGGGAGCTACAATGAGCAGTTCTTC.

This clonotype was recorded a few times. This chain links TRBV5-1 with TRBJ2-2; 8 bases fit TRBD2. Germline V lookup: CDR1 SGHRS, CDR2 YFSETQ. V gave up 5 bases and J gave up 6 bases; unmatched junction bases: 15. This CDR3 has 17 residues. The CDR3 protein is CASSRGGSGSSSGELFF. CDR3 coding DNA: TGCGCCAGCAGTAGGGGAGGCAGCGGGAGCAGTTCCGGGGAGCTGTTTTTT.

The CDR3 sequence is CATSSRDSPFDEQFF. Written as DNA, the CDR3 is TGTGCCACCAGCAGCCGGGACTCACCCTTCGATGAGCAGTTCTTC. The V and J genes are TRBV15 and TRBJ2-1, with D possibly being TRBD2 (6 bases). Germline V lookup: CDR1 LNHNV, CDR2 YYDKDF (reference sequence). This CDR3 has 15 residues. The ends were cut back, 3 bases at V and 8 bases at J, with 17 bases in the middle.

This clonotype occurred many times. This chain links TRBV20-1 with TRBJ2-2, with 10 bases identical to TRBD2. Germline V lookup: CDR1 DFQATT, CDR2 SNEGSKA (reference sequence). This CDR3 spans 15 amino acids. The V gene end was trimmed by 2 bases and the J gene end by 4 bases; junction bases not matched to a gene: 4. For the CDR3, the DNA is TGCAGTGCTAGAATGAGCGGGAGGGGCACCGGGGAGCTGTTTTTT. Its translation: CSARMSGRGTGELFF.

CDR3 in amino acids: CASSLGGLGAFF. The DNA for the CDR3 is TGTGCCAGCAGCCTTGGGGGCTTAGGAGCTTTCTTT. This chain joins TRBV7-9 and TRBJ1-1, with a tentative D call TRBD1 (6 bases). Trimming removed 5 bases from V and 10 bases from J, with 14 bases in between. The CDR3 totals 12 residues. CDR1 is SEHNR, CDR2 FQNEAQ, per germline (reference sequence).

This chain links TRBV18 with TRBJ2-3, with 8 bases aligning to TRBD1. After removal of 6 bases from V and 5 bases from J, the junction contained 7 bases not matched to a gene. This CDR3 is built from 14 residues. Per the germline V gene, CDR1 is KGHSH and CDR2 is LQKENI. The CDR3 here is CASSPTGAKDTQYF. The CDR3 coding sequence is TGTGCCAGCTCGCCGACAGGGGCGAAAGATACGCAGTATTTT.

V usage is TRBV2 and J usage is TRBJ2-7, with a tentative D call TRBD1 (6 bases). Germline assignment: CDR1 SNHLY and CDR2 FYNNEI. There are 13 residues in the CDR3. V lost 2 bases and J 9 bases, leaving 14 bases between the germline ends. The CDR3 bases are TGTGCCAGCAGTGAATCTGGGGGCGCTGGGCAGTACTTC. This gives the protein CASSESGGAGQYF. Filled out from reference TRBV2 and TRBJ2-7, the complete variable domain reads EPEVTQTPSHQVTQMGQEVILRCVPISNHLYFYWYRQILGQKVEFLVSFYNNEISEKSEIFDDQFSVERPDGSNFTLKIRSTKLEDSAMYFCASSESGGAGQYFGPGTRLTVT.

The CDR3 reads CASSHADSNSPLHF. The CDR3 region has the DNA TGTGCCAGCAGCCACGCGGACAGCAATTCACCCCTCCACTTT. The J gene is TRBJ1-6, the V gene TRBV3-1; possibly TRBD1 for D (6 bases). V lost 3 bases to trimming and J lost 7 bases, with 10 bases between them. There are 14 residues in the CDR3. CDR1 LGHDT and CDR2 YNNKEL come from the germline V gene (reference sequence).

The rearrangement links TRBV5-1 to TRBJ1-1; D remains unclear. Between the trimmed V and J ends, which lost 3 bases and 3 bases, there was a span of 9 bases. The CDR3 consists of 13 residues. Germline V CDR1 and CDR2: SGHRS, YFSETQ. CDR3 in amino acids: CASSYPRDTEAFF. As DNA, the CDR3 is TGCGCCAGCAGCTACCCCCGGGACACTGAAGCTTTCTTT.